Presented here are 24 T cell receptor beta chains from one specimen sequenced in a study of blood T cell repertoires in COVID-19 (dated by TCRdb to the early 2020s). Libraries were made using the immunoSEQ multiplex PCR assay. Entries here come from immuneACCESS through TCRdb and include only in-frame sequences with V and J called. Some clones fail to appear in such tables; in the studies checked, an unresolved V gene covers under half of the shortfall, and the cause of the remainder is unknown. The sample table holds tens of thousands of clones, of which approximately 80% were seen once. The ten largest clones capture under 4.5% of the sample. Specimen: peripheral blood. These receptor sequences come from a woman aged 60-70 years with acute or convalescent COVID-19.

Only one count was recorded for this clone. This rearrangement joins TRBV18 to TRBJ1-6; no clear D gene. The CDR3 has 15 residues. Trimming pared 0 bases from V and 6 bases from J, leaving 9 bases between. In germline, CDR1 is KGHSH, CDR2 LQKENI. CDR3 nucleotide sequence: TGTGCCAGCTCACCACCGGAGGGCCGTAATTCACCCCTCCACTTT. Amino acid sequence: CASSPPEGRNSPLHF.

The rearrangement uses TRBV27 and TRBJ1-6; D possibly corresponds to TRBD1 (5 bases). There are 14 residues in the CDR3. Germline V gives CDR1 MNHEY, CDR2 SMNVEV (reference sequence). The V end lost 8 bases, the J end lost 0 bases, and 8 bases lay between the germline ends. CDR3 protein: CASQGSSYNSPLHF. CDR3 coding DNA: TGTGCCAGCCAGGGTAGCTCCTATAATTCACCCCTCCACTTT.

The chain links TRBV5-1 to TRBJ2-1; tentatively, D is TRBD2 (7 bases). The CDR3 covers 19 residues. The germline CDR1 and CDR2 sequences are SGHRS and YFSETQ. V lost 3 bases and J 1 base, leaving 23 bases between the germline ends. The CDR3 protein is CASSSPAPRGGLSYNEQFF. Here the CDR3 DNA reads TGCGCCAGCAGCTCCCCCGCGCCGCGCGGGGGCCTTTCCTACAATGAGCAGTTCTTC.

DNA for the CDR3: TGTGCCAGCAGCCAATCTACCTTAAGCAATCAGCCCCAGCATTTT. Protein: CASSQSTLSNQPQHF. The chain combines TRBV3-1 (or the pseudogene TRBV3-2) with TRBJ1-5, with D unresolved. This CDR3 is 15 amino acids long. Germline values: CDR1 LGHDT, CDR2 YNNKEL (reference sequence). With 2 bases removed from V and 1 base from J, the gap between germline ends came to 9 bases.

V is TRBV19 and J is TRBJ1-5; 9 nucleotides match TRBD1. The trim removed 4 bases at V and 1 base at J, leaving 14 bases unmatched. Germline loops: CDR1 LNHDA, CDR2 SQIVND (reference sequence). CDR3 size: 19 residues. CDR3 DNA sequence: TGTGCCAGTAGTACTCCGGGACAGGGCTTGGTACTGAGCAATCAGCCCCAGCATTTT. Its protein is CASSTPGQGLVLSNQPQHF.

The rearrangement links TRBV29-1 to TRBJ2-3; 8 bases agree with TRBD1. From germline, CDR1 is SQVTM and CDR2 ANQGSEA. Losses at the gene ends were 3 bases for V and 4 bases for J; bases not matched to a gene: 6. CDR3 length equals 14 residues. Written as DNA, the CDR3 is TGCAGCGTTGATAGGACAGGGAGTTCAGATACGCAGTATTTT. Protein product: CSVDRTGSSDTQYF.

The chain combines TRBV5-1 with TRBJ2-5, with 14 bases lining up with TRBD2. Trimming removed 3 bases from V and 2 bases from J; junction bases left unmatched: 9. Germline V gene data show CDR1 as SGHRS and CDR2 as YFSETQ. This CDR3 comprises 18 residues. The chain's CDR3 is CASSSGLAGGGVQETQYF. The CDR3 nucleotides read TGCGCCAGCAGCTCAGGACTAGCGGGGGGTGGTGTGCAAGAGACCCAGTACTTC.

V and J are TRBV3-1 (or the pseudogene TRBV3-2) and TRBJ1-2; 9 bases are a match to TRBD1. The germline V gene has CDR1 LGHDT and CDR2 YNNKEL (reference sequence). V lost 2 bases, J lost 4 bases, and 2 bases stayed unmatched. The CDR3 sequence is 14 residues long. The CDR3 region is CASSQSGQGYGYTF. CDR3 DNA: TGTGCCAGCAGCCAATCGGGACAGGGCTATGGCTACACCTTC.

The chain recombines TRBV7-6 with TRBJ2-7; 7 nucleotides match TRBD1. Germline CDR1 and CDR2: SGHVS and FNYEAQ. The CDR3 consists of 16 residues. Unmatched junction bases numbered 12, after V lost 5 bases and J lost 2 bases. Here the CDR3 reads CASSQNTGATTYEQYF. The CDR3 region has the DNA TGTGCCAGCAGCCAAAATACAGGGGCCACCACCTACGAGCAGTACTTC.

The chain joins TRBV3-1 (or the pseudogene TRBV3-2) to TRBJ2-2; 8 positions agree with TRBD1. CDR1 is LGHDT, CDR2 YNNKEL, per germline (reference sequence). With V trimmed by 2 bases and J by 0 bases, 5 bases remained unmatched. The CDR3 runs to 17 residues. CDR3 sequence: CASSQYRDRTNTGELFF. CDR3 bases: TGTGCCAGCAGCCAATACAGGGACAGGACGAACACCGGGGAGCTGTTTTTT.

This sequence joins TRBV5-1 and TRBJ2-7; 10 nucleotides match TRBD1. The CDR3 has 14 amino acids. Trimming cost V 6 bases and J 4 bases; bases outside gene matches: 7. The V gene's germline CDR1 is SGHRS and CDR2 YFSETQ. The CDR3 here is CASKGQGTSYEQYF. In DNA, the CDR3 is TGCGCCAGCAAGGGACAGGGGACATCTTACGAGCAGTACTTC.

V and J are TRBV30 and TRBJ1-4; maybe TRBD1 (6 bases). The CDR3 is 18 amino acids. Trimming pared 0 bases from V and 0 bases from J, leaving 17 bases between. The germline V gene has CDR1 GTSNPN and CDR2 SVGIG (reference sequence). For the CDR3, the DNA is TGTGCCTGGAGTGTACAGCGCGGGGGCTTTGCAACTAATGAAAAACTGTTTTTT. Encoded protein: CAWSVQRGGFATNEKLFF.

This chain connects TRBV28 to TRBJ2-7, with a weak D call TRBD1 (6 bases). The CDR3 is 13 amino acids. V gave up 8 bases and J gave up 4 bases, with 15 bases separating them. Germline CDR1 and CDR2: MDHEN and SYDVKM. CDR3 in amino acids: CASVRGSSYEQYF. In DNA, the CDR3 is TGTGCCAGCGTGAGGGGGTCTTCTTACGAGCAGTACTTC. Full variable domain (missing parts from reference TRBV28 and TRBJ2-7): DVKVTQSSRYLVKRTGEKVFLECVQDMDHENMFWYRQDPGLGLRLIYFSYDVKMKEKGDIPEGYSVSREKKERFSLILESASTNQTSMYLCASVRGSSYEQYFGPGTRLTVT.

The genes are TRBV6-2 or TRBV6-3 and TRBJ2-3; D might be TRBD2 (6 bases). Germline assignment: CDR1 MNHEY and CDR2 SVGEGT. Trimming pared 0 bases from V and 5 bases from J, leaving 18 bases between. The CDR3 runs to 17 residues. The DNA for the CDR3 is TGTGCCAGCAGTTACTCGTGGAGAACGGGGGAAGTAGATACGCAGTATTTT. As protein: CASSYSWRTGEVDTQYF.

The chain recombines TRBV3-1 (or the pseudogene TRBV3-2) with TRBJ2-6; possible D gene TRBD1, 6 bases. Germline V gives CDR1 LGHDT, CDR2 YNNKEL (reference sequence). This CDR3 is built from 18 residues. With 2 bases removed from V and 1 base from J, the gap between germline ends came to 15 bases. The CDR3 region is CASSQRQADISGANVLTF. In DNA, the CDR3 is TGTGCCAGCAGCCAAAGACAGGCTGATATTTCTGGGGCCAACGTCCTGACTTTC.

This clone was counted between two and nine times. The CDR3 DNA sequence: TGTGCCAGCAGGACGGAGCGGGAGGGCCCGGAAGAGCAGTTCTTC. This gives the protein CASRTEREGPEEQFF. The chain joins TRBV6-5 to TRBJ2-1, with TRBD2 matching 10 bases. V was clipped by 6 bases and J by 10 bases; unmatched bases: 12. The CDR3 is made up of 15 amino acids. Germline CDR1 reads MNHEY; CDR2 reads SVGAGI.

The chain uses TRBV5-5 and TRBJ1-2; D possibly corresponds to TRBD1 (5 bases). This CDR3 is 14 amino acids long. From germline, CDR1 is SGHKS and CDR2 YYEKEE (reference sequence). The V gene lost 4 bases and the J gene lost 0 bases, with 10 bases spanning the gap. CDR3 region: CASSRPDTNYGYTF. The CDR3 DNA follows: TGTGCCAGCAGCCGGCCGGACACTAACTATGGCTACACCTTC.

This chain uses TRBV29-1 with TRBJ1-4, with D tentatively TRBD1 (5 bases). The V and J ends lost 7 bases and 4 bases respectively, with 19 bases between them. The CDR3 has 15 amino acids. The germline gives CDR1 SQVTM, CDR2 ANQGSEA. CDR3: CSATGAGGLNEKLFF. For the CDR3, the DNA is TGCAGCGCCACAGGCGCAGGCGGCCTTAATGAAAAACTGTTTTTT.

The J gene is TRBJ1-4, the V gene TRBV15; 8 nucleotides match TRBD1. V lost 3 bases and J lost 4; bases outside the gene matches: 10. CDR1 and CDR2 (germline): LNHNV, YYDKDF (reference sequence). CDR3 length: 17 residues. The CDR3 DNA follows: TGTGCCACCAGCAGGGAAGGACAGGGTAGGGGTAATGAAAAACTGTTTTTT. Its translation: CATSREGQGRGNEKLFF.

The genes are TRBV2 and TRBJ1-6; 8 bases align to TRBD1. The CDR3 length is 15 residues. With V trimmed by 5 bases and J by 7 bases, 7 bases remained unmatched. CDR1 and CDR2 from the germline V gene are SNHLY and FYNNEI. The CDR3 loop is CASSLRDRSNSPLHF. The CDR3 nucleotides read TGTGCCAGCAGTTTACGGGACAGGAGCAATTCACCCCTCCACTTT.

The chain carries TRBV11-2 and TRBJ1-1; D may be TRBD1 (6 bases). This CDR3 region has 14 residues. V was shortened by 7 bases and J by 1 base, with 13 bases between the two germline ends. Germline V gene sequence: CDR1 SGHAT, CDR2 FQNNGV. The CDR3 protein is CASNPGVGNTEAFF. The CDR3 nucleotides read TGTGCCAGCAATCCAGGGGTAGGGAACACTGAAGCTTTCTTT.

This clone was found once. The genes are TRBV4-2 and TRBJ1-6; D unresolved. Trimming left V 0 bases short and J 6 bases short, with 18 bases between. This CDR3 spans 18 amino acids. Germline CDR1 is LGHNA and CDR2 is YNFKEQ. For the CDR3, the DNA is TGTGCCAGCAGCCAAGATCGGCAGGCCGCCGTGATTAATTCACCCCTCCACTTT. Its protein product is CASSQDRQAAVINSPLHF.

This sequence joins TRBV5-1 and TRBJ1-2; 9 nucleotides match TRBD1. The CDR3 spans 15 residues. V shed 3 bases, J shed 6 bases, and the junction held 9 bases outside the gene matches. Per germline, CDR1 SGHRS and CDR2 YFSETQ. The CDR3 coding sequence is TGCGCCAGCAGCTCGAATTTACAGGGGGCGAATGGCTACACCTTC. It translates to CASSSNLQGANGYTF.

The V gene is TRBV30, the J gene TRBJ1-6; TRBD1 agrees at 9 bases. Trimming cost V 4 bases and J 8 bases; bases outside gene matches: 15. The germline V gene has CDR1 GTSNPN and CDR2 SVGIG (reference sequence). The CDR3 contains 17 residues. CDR3 nucleotide sequence: TGTGCCTGGACCCCCAAGACAGGGGGTAGTCTTTATTCACCCCTCCACTTT. Translating it yields CAWTPKTGGSLYSPLHF.